This T cell receptor (beta chain) was profiled in a study of blood T cell repertoires in COVID-19. The overall study: Samples of COVID-19 (acute and convalescent) were obtained from the United States, Italy and Spain.

Assay: immunoSEQ multiplex PCR; the TCRdb copy retains only in-frame clones and omits some. Here the sample spans roughly 200,000 clones, about 85% being singletons. Losses at the gene ends were 8 bases for V and 5 bases for J; bases not matched to a gene: 5. The germline CDR1 and CDR2 sequences are MNHEY and SVGAGI. The CDR3 contains 13 residues. This chain joins TRBV6-5 and TRBJ1-4, with 7 positions matching TRBD1. The clonotype originates from a man between 60 and 75 years old with active or convalescent COVID-19. The sequenced sample consisted of peripheral blood. This chain's CDR3 is CASQGVPNEKLFF. The DNA of the CDR3 is TGTGCCAGCCAGGGGGTGCCGAATGAAAAACTGTTTTTT.